Only a few counts were recorded for the clone carrying this T cell receptor (beta chain). Its antigen is not known. A single heparinised blood sample, averaging around 120 mL, was obtained per donor. This sample stems from a study of beta chain features in type 1 diabetes. Study-wide results and limits: In all four CD4+ subsets, TCRB CDR3 length was significantly, moderately reduced in type 1 diabetes.

What was sequenced were expressed TCRB transcripts, since all of the isolated RNA had been reverse transcribed. Profiling relied on immunoSEQ multiplex PCR, and the TCRdb table lists in-frame clones only, not all of them. The data show some 350,000 clones, 13% seen once. Germline V lookup: CDR1 MNHEY, CDR2 SMNVEV (reference sequence). V was cut by 6 bases and J by 1 base, with 9 bases left in between. The length of the CDR3 is 13 residues. The chain is built from TRBV27 and TRBJ1-1; D possibly corresponds to TRBD1 (5 bases). The origin of this receptor is a woman between 18 and 30 years old with type 1 diabetes. The sequenced material came from naive CD4+ T cells from blood. The CDR3 DNA reads TGTGCCAGCAGCCCGACAGCGAACACTGAAGCTTTCTTT. Its protein product is CASSPTANTEAFF.